This T cell receptor (beta chain) was retrieved from a study of radiotherapy plus CTLA-4 blockade in lung cancer. This table comes from immunoSEQ multiplex PCR, and its TCRdb copy is limited to in-frame clones, with some not included. Here the sample spans 80,000 or so clones, roughly 79% being singletons. The sample consisted of peripheral blood, taken from a patient treated with radiotherapy plus ipilimumab. The sequence derives from a human donor with non-small cell lung cancer who had a partial response to radiotherapy plus ipilimumab. Some clones in this sample may be carry-over from other donors' samples.

CDR3 sequence: CASSPGGVQLTEAFF. For the CDR3, the DNA is TGTGCCAGCAGCCCGGGAGGGGTGCAACTCACTGAAGCTTTCTTT. The chain joins TRBV5-4 to TRBJ1-1, with D perhaps TRBD1 (5 bases). Looked up from germline, CDR1 is SGHNT and CDR2 is YYREEE (reference sequence). V was cut by 4 bases and J by 4 bases, with 17 bases left in between. The CDR3 loop spans 15 amino acids.